This TCR beta chain was sequenced for a study of control samples from healthy donors and cancer patients (TCRdb year 2020). The CDR3 has 15 amino acids, counting the end cysteine and phenylalanine. Just the 45-base CDR3 DNA is kept, in frame starting at base 1. From a lookup of the germline V gene (reference sequence), CDR1 and CDR2 are LNHDA and SQIVND. Between the V and J ends, shortened by 4 bases and 4 bases respectively, the junction contains 14 bases. Library prep was done by the immunoSEQ multiplex PCR assay. The table comes from immuneACCESS by way of TCRdb, which keeps in-frame sequences with V and J called. Part of the clones is missing from these tables; in studies checked, under half for an unresolved V gene and the rest for unknown reasons. A total of about 120,000 clones appear in this sample, 80% to 90% of them only once. The ten top clones hold 2.9% of the sample. A note on this clone: Its antigen is currently not known. The record has no base qualities; no much larger clone is one base away.

The V gene is TRBV19 and the J gene is TRBJ1-5; the D segment could be TRBD1, given 5 matching bases. The sample taken for sequencing was blood. The TCR sequence derives from a man aged 55 to 69 in good health. In nucleotide form, the sequence is TGTGCCAGTAGTACCCATGGCAGGGAAAATCAGCCCCAGCATTTT. The translation is CASSTHGRENQPQHF.